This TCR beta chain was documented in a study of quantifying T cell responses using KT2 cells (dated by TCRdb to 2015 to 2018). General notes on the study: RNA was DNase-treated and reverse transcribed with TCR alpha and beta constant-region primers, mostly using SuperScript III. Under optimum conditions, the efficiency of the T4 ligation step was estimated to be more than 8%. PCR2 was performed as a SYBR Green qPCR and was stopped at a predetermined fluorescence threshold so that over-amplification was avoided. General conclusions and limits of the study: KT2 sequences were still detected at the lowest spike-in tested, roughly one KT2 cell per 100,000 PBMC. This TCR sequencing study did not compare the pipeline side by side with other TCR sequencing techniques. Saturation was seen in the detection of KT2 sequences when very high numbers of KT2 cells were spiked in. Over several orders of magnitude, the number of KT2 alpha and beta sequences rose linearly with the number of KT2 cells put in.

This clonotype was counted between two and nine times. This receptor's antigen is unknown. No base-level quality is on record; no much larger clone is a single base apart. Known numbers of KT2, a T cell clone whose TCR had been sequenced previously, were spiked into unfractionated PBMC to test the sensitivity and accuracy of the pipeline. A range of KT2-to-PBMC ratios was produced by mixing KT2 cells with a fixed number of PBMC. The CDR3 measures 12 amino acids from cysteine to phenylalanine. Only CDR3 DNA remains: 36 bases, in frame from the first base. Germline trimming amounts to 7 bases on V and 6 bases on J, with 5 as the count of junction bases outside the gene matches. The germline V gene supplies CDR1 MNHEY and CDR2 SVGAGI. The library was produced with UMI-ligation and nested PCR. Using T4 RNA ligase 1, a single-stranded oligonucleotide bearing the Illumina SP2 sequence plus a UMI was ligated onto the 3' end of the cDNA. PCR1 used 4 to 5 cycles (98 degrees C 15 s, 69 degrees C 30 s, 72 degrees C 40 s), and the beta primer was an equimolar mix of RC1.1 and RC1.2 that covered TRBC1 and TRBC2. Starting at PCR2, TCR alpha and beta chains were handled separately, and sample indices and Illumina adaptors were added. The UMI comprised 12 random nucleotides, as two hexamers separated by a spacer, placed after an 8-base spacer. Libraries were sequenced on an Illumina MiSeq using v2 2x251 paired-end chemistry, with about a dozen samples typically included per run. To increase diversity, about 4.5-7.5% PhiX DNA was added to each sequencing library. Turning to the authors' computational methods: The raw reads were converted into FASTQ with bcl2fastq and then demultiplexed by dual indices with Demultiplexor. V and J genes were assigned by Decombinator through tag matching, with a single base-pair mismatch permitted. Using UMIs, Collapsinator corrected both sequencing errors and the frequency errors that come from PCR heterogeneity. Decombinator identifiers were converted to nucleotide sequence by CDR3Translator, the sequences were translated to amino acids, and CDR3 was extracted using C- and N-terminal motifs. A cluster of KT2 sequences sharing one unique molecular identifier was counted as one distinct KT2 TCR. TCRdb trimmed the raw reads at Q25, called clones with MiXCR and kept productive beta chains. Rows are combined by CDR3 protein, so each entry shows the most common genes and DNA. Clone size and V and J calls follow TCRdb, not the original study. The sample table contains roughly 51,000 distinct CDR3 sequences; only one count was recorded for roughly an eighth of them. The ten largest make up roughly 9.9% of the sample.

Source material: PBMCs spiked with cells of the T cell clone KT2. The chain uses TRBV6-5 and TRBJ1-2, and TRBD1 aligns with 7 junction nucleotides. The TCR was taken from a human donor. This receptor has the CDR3 CASTRQGDGYTF. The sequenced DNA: TGTGCCAGCACGAGACAGGGCGATGGCTACACCTTC.